These 14 T cell receptor beta chains originate from one sample sequenced in a study of shared clonotypes between healthy human individuals. Method: immunoSEQ multiplex PCR; TCRdb's copy keeps in-frame clones and lacks some. Of a few million clones listed, 80% to 95% are singletons. The sample taken for sequencing was naive CD4+ T cells from PBMCs. Sample subset: CD45RA+ positively selected. The receptor set was obtained from a man aged 18 to 29 in good health. Some clones in this sample may be carry-over from other donors' samples.

A remark on this clone: The same CDR3 is also encoded by other DNA sequences in this sample. The chain is built from TRBV5-1 and TRBJ2-6; maybe TRBD1 (6 bases). V was clipped by 3 bases and J by 0 bases, with 13 bases between them. This CDR3 spans 17 amino acids. Germline V gene data show CDR1 as SGHRS and CDR2 as YFSETQ. The CDR3 region has the DNA TGCGCCAGCAGCTCGCGACAGGTGTCCTCTGGGGCCAACGTCCTGACTTTC. Residues: CASSSRQVSSGANVLTF.

The V and J genes are TRBV11-2 and TRBJ2-1, with TRBD2 identical over 10 bases. J was trimmed by 0 bases and V by 4 bases; bases with no gene match: 6. CDR1 SGHAT and CDR2 FQNNGV come from the germline V gene. There are 17 residues in the CDR3. The CDR3 protein is CASSSYASGSSYNEQFF. CDR3 bases: TGTGCCAGCAGCTCATACGCTAGCGGGAGCTCCTACAATGAGCAGTTCTTC.

This chain joins TRBV9 and TRBJ2-1, with unresolved D. V lost 4 bases and J lost 1, with 18 bases in between. CDR1 is SGDLS and CDR2 is YYNGEE in the germline V gene. The CDR3 runs to 17 residues. CDR3 sequence (DNA): TGTGCCAGCAGCCCCTCCCTTGCCAACCCTTCCTACAATGAGCAGTTCTTC. Its translation: CASSPSLANPSYNEQFF.

The chain joins TRBV4-3 to TRBJ1-1; TRBD1 might be the D (5 bases). V was clipped by 3 bases and J by 7 bases, with 18 bases between them. The CDR3 is 15 amino acids. Per the germline V gene, CDR1 is LGHNA and CDR2 is YSLEER. The CDR3 DNA is TGCGCCAGCAGCCACGTGGGGGTGGGTGGCGGTGAAGCTTTCTTT. Translated, it gives CASSHVGVGGGEAFF.

CDR3 nucleotides: TGCGCCAGCAGCCGGGATTTACTTAACTATGGCTACACCTTC. Translating it yields CASSRDLLNYGYTF. The chain employs TRBV4-1 and TRBJ1-2; unclear D gene. Germline V gene data show CDR1 as MGHRA and CDR2 as YSYEKL. The CDR3 is 14 residues long. Trimming shortened V by 4 bases and J by 1 base, and 10 bases separated the two germline ends.

The rearrangement links TRBV4-3 to TRBJ1-3; D might be TRBD1 (5 bases). V lost 0 bases to trimming and J lost 2 bases, with 14 bases between them. The CDR3 extends over 17 amino acids. The germline V gene encodes CDR1 LGHNA and CDR2 YSLEER. The CDR3 region has the DNA TGCGCCAGCAGCCAAGATCCCTCGCAGGGAGCTGGAAACACCATATATTTT. Protein sequence: CASSQDPSQGAGNTIYF.

V gene TRBV19 combines with J gene TRBJ1-4; no reliable D call. CDR1 and CDR2 (germline): LNHDA, SQIVND (reference sequence). The length of the CDR3 is 14 residues. V gave up 5 bases and J gave up 4 bases, with 11 bases separating them. The DNA for the CDR3 is TGTGCCAGTAGTCGCCGGGATATTAATGAAAAACTGTTTTTT. This gives the protein CASSRRDINEKLFF. Together with reference TRBV19 and TRBJ1-4, the CDR3 gives the full variable domain: DGGITQSPKYLFRKEGQNVTLSCEQNLNHDAMYWYRQDPGQGLRLIYYSQIVNDFQKGDIAEGYSVSREKKESFPLTVTSAQKNPTAFYLCASSRRDINEKLFFGSGTQLSVL.

The genes are TRBV5-1 and TRBJ2-7, with D possibly being TRBD2 (6 bases). Trimming shortened V by 0 bases and J by 2 bases, and 15 bases separated the two germline ends. Germline V gene data show CDR1 as SGHRS and CDR2 as YFSETQ. CDR3 size: 16 residues. This CDR3 reads CASSLASSGGAYEQYF. CDR3 nucleotide sequence: TGCGCCAGCAGCTTGGCAAGTAGTGGAGGGGCCTACGAGCAGTACTTC. Based on the CDR3 plus reference TRBV5-1 and TRBJ2-7, the full variable domain is KAGVTQTPRYLIKTRGQQVTLSCSPISGHRSVSWYQQTPGQGLQFLFEYFSETQRNKGNFPGRFSGRQFSNSRSEMNVSTLELGDSALYLCASSLASSGGAYEQYFGPGTRLTVT.

The chain carries TRBV7-8 and TRBJ1-4; maybe TRBD1 (5 bases). The CDR3 is 13 amino acids. CDR1 and CDR2 (germline): SGHVS, FQNEAQ. V was cut by 1 base and J by 8 bases, with 8 bases left in between. The CDR3 here is CASSLGGSEKLFF. CDR3 nucleotides: TGTGCCAGCAGCTTAGGGGGGAGCGAAAAACTGTTTTTT.

The chain joins TRBV9 to TRBJ2-2, with D uncertain. The CDR3 runs to 14 residues. Germline loops: CDR1 SGDLS, CDR2 YYNGEE. Trimming stripped 4 bases from V and 0 bases from J, with 7 bases between. The CDR3 loop reads CASSSRANTGELFF. Here the CDR3 DNA reads TGTGCCAGCAGCTCCCGCGCGAACACCGGGGAGCTGTTTTTT.

With respect to this clone: The identical CDR3 is also encoded by other nucleotide sequences in the sample. The chain is built from TRBV20-1 and TRBJ2-1; D is ambiguous. The CDR3 has 10 amino acids. Germline V CDR1 and CDR2: DFQATT, SNEGSKA (reference sequence). V lost 4 bases, J lost 7 bases, and 5 bases lay in between. The CDR3 region is CSATLNEQFF. The CDR3 nucleotides read TGCAGTGCTACTCTGAATGAGCAGTTCTTC.

On this clone: Other DNA variants within this sample encode the same CDR3. The rearrangement uses TRBV5-1 and TRBJ2-3, with TRBD2 identical over 16 bases. With 0 bases clipped from V and 2 bases from J, the junction kept 3 bases outside the gene matches. This CDR3 has 18 amino acids. Per the germline V gene, CDR1 is SGHRS and CDR2 is YFSETQ. In DNA form, the CDR3 reads TGCGCCAGCAGCTTGGGGGGACTAGCGGGAGGGTCCACAGATACGCAGTATTTT. This gives the protein CASSLGGLAGGSTDTQYF.

As for this clone: At the DNA level, this CDR3 is encoded by other sequences in the same sample as well. The rearrangement joins TRBV9 to TRBJ2-1; 14 bases line up with TRBD2. This CDR3 is built from 15 residues. CDR1 and CDR2 from the germline V gene are SGDLS and YYNGEE. The ends lost 0 bases at V and 9 bases at J; junction bases unmatched: 2. This CDR3 reads CASSVGLAGGGEQFF. CDR3 sequence (DNA): TGTGCCAGCAGCGTAGGACTAGCGGGAGGGGGTGAGCAGTTCTTC.

The genes are TRBV4-2 and TRBJ2-3, with a tentative D call TRBD2 (6 bases). From germline, CDR1 is LGHNA and CDR2 YNFKEQ. The CDR3 runs 17 residues. Trimming removed 4 bases from V and 4 bases from J, with 21 bases in between. The CDR3 region is CASSPADPLAPSDTQYF. As DNA, the CDR3 is TGTGCCAGCAGCCCGGCAGATCCACTAGCACCTTCAGATACGCAGTATTTT.